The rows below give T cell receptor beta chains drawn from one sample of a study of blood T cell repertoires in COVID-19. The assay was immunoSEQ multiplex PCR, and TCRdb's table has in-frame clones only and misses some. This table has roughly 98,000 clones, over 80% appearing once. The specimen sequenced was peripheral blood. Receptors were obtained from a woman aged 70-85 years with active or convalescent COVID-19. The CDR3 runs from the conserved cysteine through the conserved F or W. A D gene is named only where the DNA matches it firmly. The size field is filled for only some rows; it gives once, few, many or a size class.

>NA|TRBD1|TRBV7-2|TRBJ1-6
TGTGCCAGCAGCTCTCGGACAGGCGGCAATTCACCCCTCCACTTT
CASSSRTGGNSPLHF
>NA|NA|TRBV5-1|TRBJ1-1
TGCGCCAGCAGCTTGCTGGGAGGGAACACTGAAGCTTTCTTT
CASSLLGGNTEAFF
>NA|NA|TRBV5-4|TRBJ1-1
TGTGCCAGCAGCTTGGACAGGCAGCAGAACACTGAAGCTTTCTTT
CASSLDRQQNTEAFF
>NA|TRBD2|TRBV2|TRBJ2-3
TGTGCCAGCATAGAGCGGGGGGACCGCACAGATACGCAGTATTTT
CASIERGDRTDTQYF
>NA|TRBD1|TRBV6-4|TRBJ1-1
TGTGCCAGCAGTGACCCAACAGGGGCCAGGAACACTGAAGCTTTCTTT
CASSDPTGARNTEAFF
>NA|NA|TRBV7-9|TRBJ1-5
TGTGCCAGCAGCTTCGGTAATCAGCCCCAGCATTTT
CASSFGNQPQHF
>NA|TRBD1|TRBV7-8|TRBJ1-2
TGTGCCAGCAGCTTAGGGGCAGGGGGCGGCTACACCTTC
CASSLGAGGGYTF
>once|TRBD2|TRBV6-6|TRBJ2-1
TGTGCCAGCGGAGATAGCGGGGGGAACAATGAGCAGTTCTTC
CASGDSGGNNEQFF
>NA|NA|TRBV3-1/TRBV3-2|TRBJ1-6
TGTGCCAGCAGCCAAGCTGATTCACCCCTCCACTTT
CASSQADSPLHF
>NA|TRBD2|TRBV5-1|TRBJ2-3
TGCGCCAGCAGCGATCAACTAGCGCCAGATACGCAGTATTTT
CASSDQLAPDTQYF
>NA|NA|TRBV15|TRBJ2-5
TGTGCCACCAGCACCCGAAAGGGGGAACAAGAGACCCAGTACTTC
CATSTRKGEQETQYF
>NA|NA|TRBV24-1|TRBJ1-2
TGTGCCACCTCGGGACAAAAGGGCGAATATGGCTACACCTTC
CATSGQKGEYGYTF
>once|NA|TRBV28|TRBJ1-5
TGTGCCAGCAGTTCCCCCCTCGGACAGAATAATCAGCCCCAGCATTTT
CASSSPLGQNNQPQHF
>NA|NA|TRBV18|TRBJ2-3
TGTGCCAGCTCACCAACGGGGGTCACAGATACGCAGTATTTT
CASSPTGVTDTQYF
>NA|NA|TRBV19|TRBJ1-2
TGTGCCAGTAGTATCCTCAGGGGTGGCTACACCTTC
CASSILRGGYTF
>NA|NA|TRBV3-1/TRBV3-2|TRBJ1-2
TGTGCCAGCAGCCAAGATCCCTCTGGGGGCTTGGGCTATGGCTACACCTTC
CASSQDPSGGLGYGYTF
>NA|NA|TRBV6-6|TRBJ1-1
TGTGCCAGCAGTTACGGAGAGGGCGCTGAAGCTTTCTTT
CASSYGEGAEAFF
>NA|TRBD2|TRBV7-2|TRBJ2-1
TGTGCCAGCAGCCTCCGGGGAGCGGGGGAGAATGAGCAGTTCTTC
CASSLRGAGENEQFF
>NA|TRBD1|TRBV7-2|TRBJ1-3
TGTGCCAGCAGCTCCCCGACAGGGGTTGATGGAAACACCATATATTTT
CASSSPTGVDGNTIYF
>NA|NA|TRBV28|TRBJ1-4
TGTGCCAGCAGGCAGGGAAGAGAAAAACTGTTTTTT
CASRQGREKLFF
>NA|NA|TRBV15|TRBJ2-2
TGTGCCACCAGCAGAGATCCCAAGGGTAGGGGGACCGGGGAGCTGTTTTTT
CATSRDPKGRGTGELFF
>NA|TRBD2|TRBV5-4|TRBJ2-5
TGTGCCGGGACGAGCGGGGGGTCCAGAGAGACCCAGTACTTC
CAGTSGGSRETQYF
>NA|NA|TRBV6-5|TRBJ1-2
TGTGCCAGCAGTTACTCGCGGGGCTCGAGCTACACCTTC
CASSYSRGSSYTF
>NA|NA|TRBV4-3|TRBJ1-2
TGCGCCAGCAGCCAAGAATCCCTTGCTAACTATGGCTACACCTTC
CASSQESLANYGYTF
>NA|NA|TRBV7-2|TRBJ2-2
TGTGCCAGCAGCTTACAACTAGCTTCCGGGGAGCTGTTTTTT
CASSLQLASGELFF
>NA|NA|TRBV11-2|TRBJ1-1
TGTGCCAGCAGCTGGGGACAGAACACTGAAGCTTTCTTT
CASSWGQNTEAFF
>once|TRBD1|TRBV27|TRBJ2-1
TGTGCCAGCAGGGGACAGGGGGCGCAAAATCTAAATGAGCAGTTCTTC
CASRGQGAQNLNEQFF
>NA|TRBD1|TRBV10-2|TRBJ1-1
TGCGCCAGCAGTGAGCCTGGACAGGGGAACACTGAAGCTTTCTTT
CASSEPGQGNTEAFF
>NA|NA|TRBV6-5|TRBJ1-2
TGTGCCAGCAGCAAGTCGGGGGGCCTCAACTATGGCTACACCTTC
CASSKSGGLNYGYTF
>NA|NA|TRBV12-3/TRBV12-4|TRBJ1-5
TGTGCCAGCAGAGAGAATAGCAATCAGCCCCAGCATTTT
CASRENSNQPQHF
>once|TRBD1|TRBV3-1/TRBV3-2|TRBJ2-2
TGTGCCAGCAGCAGGCCGGGACAGGGGACCGGGGAGCTGTTTTTT
CASSRPGQGTGELFF
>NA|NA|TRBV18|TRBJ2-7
TGTGCCAGCTCACCGGGGGGCTACGAGCAGTACTTC
CASSPGGYEQYF